Below, one TCR beta chain is given with its context. Its cognate antigen is unknown. This entry is derived from a study of response to subunit inactivated influenza vaccine. TCRdb reprocessed the RT-PCR reads with MiXCR, giving one entry per CDR3 protein. Seen here are 150,000 to 200,000 distinct CDR3 sequences, roughly 11% observed once, and the top ten hold roughly 12%. The study, taken as a whole, reports: Authors suggested each seasonal influenza vaccination recruits few new T cells.

The germline gives CDR1 SGHTA, CDR2 FQGNSA. The CDR3 spans 12 residues. Trimming removed 5 bases from V and 9 bases from J, with 10 bases in between. The gene calls are TRBV7-2 and TRBJ2-2; D remains unclear. The receptor was isolated from a man aged 45-65 years who received an inactivated influenza vaccine. The starting material was non-naive T cells sorted from PBMCs, obtained 40 to 50 days after vaccination. The CDR3 sequence is CASSPSARELFF. In DNA, the CDR3 is TGTGCCAGCAGCCCTAGTGCCAGGGAGCTGTTTTTT.